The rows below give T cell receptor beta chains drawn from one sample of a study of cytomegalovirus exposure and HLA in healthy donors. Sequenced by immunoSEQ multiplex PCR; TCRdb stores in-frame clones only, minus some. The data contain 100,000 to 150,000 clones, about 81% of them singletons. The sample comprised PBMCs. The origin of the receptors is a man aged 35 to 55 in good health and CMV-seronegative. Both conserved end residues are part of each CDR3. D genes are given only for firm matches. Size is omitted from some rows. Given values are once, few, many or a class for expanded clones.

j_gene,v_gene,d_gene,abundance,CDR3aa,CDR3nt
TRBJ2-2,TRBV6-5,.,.,CASSLLPTGELFF,TGTGCCAGCAGTCTACTACCCACCGGGGAGCTGTTTTTT
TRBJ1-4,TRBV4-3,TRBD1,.,CASNYGTGDEKLFF,TGCGCCAGCAACTACGGGACAGGGGATGAAAAACTGTTTTTT
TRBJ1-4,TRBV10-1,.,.,CASSPDRFREKLFF,TGCGCCAGCAGTCCTGACAGGTTTCGTGAAAAACTGTTTTTT
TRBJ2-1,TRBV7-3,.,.,CASSYGDNEQFF,TGTGCCAGCAGCTACGGGGACAATGAGCAGTTCTTC
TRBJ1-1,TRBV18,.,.,CASSPGQYATEAFF,TGTGCCAGCTCACCAGGACAGTACGCTACTGAAGCTTTCTTT
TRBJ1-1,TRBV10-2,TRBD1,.,CASSPRTGYNTEAFF,TGCGCCAGCAGTCCCCGGACAGGTTACAACACTGAAGCTTTCTTT
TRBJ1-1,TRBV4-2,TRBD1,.,CASSQATGPNTEAFF,TGTGCCAGCAGCCAAGCGACAGGGCCTAACACTGAAGCTTTCTTT
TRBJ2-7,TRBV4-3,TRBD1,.,CASSEGQTYEQYF,TGCGCCAGCAGCGAGGGACAGACCTACGAGCAGTACTTC
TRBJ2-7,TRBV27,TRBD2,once,CASSPPGGSYEQYF,TGTGCCAGCAGTCCCCCGGGGGGCTCCTACGAGCAGTACTTC
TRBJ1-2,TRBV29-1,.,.,CSHRDAFDGYTF,TGCAGCCACAGGGACGCATTCGATGGCTACACCTTC
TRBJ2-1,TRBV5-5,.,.,CASPHPGQAYNEQFF,TGTGCCAGCCCCCATCCTGGACAAGCATACAATGAGCAGTTCTTC
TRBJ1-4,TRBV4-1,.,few,CASNRGEGREKLFF,TGCGCCAGCAATCGTGGGGAGGGGAGGGAAAAACTGTTTTTT
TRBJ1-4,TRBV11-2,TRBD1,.,CASSLWDSNEKLFF,TGTGCCAGCAGCTTATGGGACAGTAATGAAAAACTGTTTTTT
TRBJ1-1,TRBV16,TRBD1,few,CASSQSRRTGGLNTEAFF,TGTGCCAGCAGCCAATCGAGGAGGACAGGGGGTTTGAACACTGAAGCTTTCTTT
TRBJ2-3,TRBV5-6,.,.,CASSLGDGTDTQYF,TGTGCCAGCAGCTTGGGCGACGGGACAGATACGCAGTATTTT
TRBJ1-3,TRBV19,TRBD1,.,CASSRQGFSGNTIYF,TGTGCCAGTAGCCGACAGGGGTTCTCTGGAAACACCATATATTTT
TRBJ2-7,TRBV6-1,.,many,CASSDQGLVTVEQYF,TGTGCCAGCAGTGACCAGGGGCTCGTGACGGTCGAGCAGTACTTC
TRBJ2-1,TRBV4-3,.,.,CASSQSTWGDEQFF,TGCGCCAGCAGCCAATCGACATGGGGCGATGAGCAGTTCTTC
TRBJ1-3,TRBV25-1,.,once,CASSDGVFSGNTIYF,TGTGCCAGCAGTGACGGGGTATTCTCTGGAAACACCATATATTTT
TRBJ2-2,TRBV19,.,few,CATRGRLIYTGELFF,TGTGCCACCCGGGGGAGGTTGATATACACCGGGGAGCTGTTTTTT
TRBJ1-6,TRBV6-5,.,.,CASSYRAGNNSPLHF,TGTGCCAGCAGTTACAGGGCGGGGAATAATTCACCCCTCCACTTT
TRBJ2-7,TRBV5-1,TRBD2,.,CASSPRAGLGTYEQYF,TGCGCCAGCAGCCCCAGGGCGGGACTAGGAACCTACGAGCAGTACTTC
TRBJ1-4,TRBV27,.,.,CASSPRGRGIATNEKLFF,TGTGCCAGCAGTCCCCGAGGGAGGGGGATTGCAACTAATGAAAAACTGTTTTTT
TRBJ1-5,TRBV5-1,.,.,CASSLAGVNQPQHF,TGCGCCAGCAGCTTGGCCGGGGTCAATCAGCCCCAGCATTTT
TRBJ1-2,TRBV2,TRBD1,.,CASSPGDSSYGYTF,TGTGCCAGCAGTCCAGGGGACAGCAGCTATGGCTACACCTTC
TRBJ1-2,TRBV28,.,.,CASSSATLRGYTF,TGTGCCAGCAGTTCGGCCACCCTGAGGGGCTACACCTTC
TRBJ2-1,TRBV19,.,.,CASSRRLGDEQFF,TGTGCCAGTAGTCGACGACTAGGGGATGAGCAGTTCTTC
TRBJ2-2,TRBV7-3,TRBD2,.,CASSLIAGDTGELFF,TGTGCCAGCAGCTTAATCGCGGGAGACACCGGGGAGCTGTTTTTT
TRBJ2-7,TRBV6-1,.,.,CASTLSRPYEQYF,TGTGCCAGCACGCTTTCCAGGCCCTACGAGCAGTACTTC
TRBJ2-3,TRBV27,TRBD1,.,CASSTDRGGTDTQYF,TGTGCCAGCAGTACAGACAGGGGGGGCACAGATACGCAGTATTTT
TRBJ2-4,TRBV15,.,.,CATSRGSQRVYDF,TGTGCCACCAGCAGAGGGTCGCAGCGCGTATATGACTTC
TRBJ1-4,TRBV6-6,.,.,CASSPERAKLFF,TGTGCCAGCAGTCCCGAGAGGGCGAAACTGTTTTTT
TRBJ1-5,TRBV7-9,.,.,CASSLEGVYQPQHF,TGTGCCAGCAGCTTAGAGGGGGTTTATCAGCCCCAGCATTTT
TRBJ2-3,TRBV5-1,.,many,CASSRGGQGDTQYF,TGCGCCAGCAGTAGGGGGGGCCAGGGAGATACGCAGTATTTT
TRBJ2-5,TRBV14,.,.,CASSRDLGAGETQYF,TGTGCCAGCAGCCGCGACTTGGGAGCGGGAGAGACCCAGTACTTC
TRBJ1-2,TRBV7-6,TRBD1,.,CASSSPDRVGGYTF,TGTGCCAGCAGCTCACCGGACAGGGTAGGAGGCTACACCTTC
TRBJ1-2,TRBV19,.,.,CASSNFLNSNYGYTF,TGTGCCAGTAGTAATTTCTTAAATTCCAACTATGGCTACACCTTC
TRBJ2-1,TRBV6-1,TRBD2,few,CASSWGGVRDEQFF,TGTGCCAGCAGCTGGGGAGGGGTACGGGATGAGCAGTTCTTC
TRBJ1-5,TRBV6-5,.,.,CASRGQNQPQHF,TGTGCCAGCAGAGGACAGAATCAGCCCCAGCATTTT
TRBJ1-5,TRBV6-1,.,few,CASSGDQPQHF,TGTGCCAGCAGTGGAGATCAGCCCCAGCATTTT
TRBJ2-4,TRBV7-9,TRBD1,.,CASSSGTGAVLFAKNSQYF,TGTGCCAGCAGCTCAGGGACAGGGGCGGTCCTTTTTGCCAAAAACAGTCAGTACTTC
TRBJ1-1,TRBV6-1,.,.,CASSSLGGVTEAFF,TGTGCCAGCAGTAGCCTGGGGGGGGTTACTGAAGCTTTCTTT
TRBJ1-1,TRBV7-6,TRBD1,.,CASSQRMTGSTEAFF,TGTGCCAGCAGCCAGCGAATGACAGGGTCGACTGAAGCTTTCTTT
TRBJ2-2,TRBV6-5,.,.,CASSSRGAGELFF,TGTGCCAGCAGTAGCCGTGGTGCCGGGGAGCTGTTTTTT
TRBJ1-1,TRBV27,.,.,CASGKDTRRTEAFF,TGTGCCAGCGGGAAGGACACCCGACGCACTGAAGCTTTCTTT
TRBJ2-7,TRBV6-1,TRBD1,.,CASSGQPTGLQVEQYF,TGTGCCAGCAGTGGACAACCGACAGGGCTCCAGGTCGAGCAGTACTTC
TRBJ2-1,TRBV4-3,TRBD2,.,CASSQRAGTYNEQFF,TGCGCCAGCAGCCAAAGAGCGGGAACTTACAATGAGCAGTTCTTC
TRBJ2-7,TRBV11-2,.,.,CASSFGQGSYEQYF,TGTGCCAGCAGCTTTGGGCAGGGCTCCTACGAGCAGTACTTC